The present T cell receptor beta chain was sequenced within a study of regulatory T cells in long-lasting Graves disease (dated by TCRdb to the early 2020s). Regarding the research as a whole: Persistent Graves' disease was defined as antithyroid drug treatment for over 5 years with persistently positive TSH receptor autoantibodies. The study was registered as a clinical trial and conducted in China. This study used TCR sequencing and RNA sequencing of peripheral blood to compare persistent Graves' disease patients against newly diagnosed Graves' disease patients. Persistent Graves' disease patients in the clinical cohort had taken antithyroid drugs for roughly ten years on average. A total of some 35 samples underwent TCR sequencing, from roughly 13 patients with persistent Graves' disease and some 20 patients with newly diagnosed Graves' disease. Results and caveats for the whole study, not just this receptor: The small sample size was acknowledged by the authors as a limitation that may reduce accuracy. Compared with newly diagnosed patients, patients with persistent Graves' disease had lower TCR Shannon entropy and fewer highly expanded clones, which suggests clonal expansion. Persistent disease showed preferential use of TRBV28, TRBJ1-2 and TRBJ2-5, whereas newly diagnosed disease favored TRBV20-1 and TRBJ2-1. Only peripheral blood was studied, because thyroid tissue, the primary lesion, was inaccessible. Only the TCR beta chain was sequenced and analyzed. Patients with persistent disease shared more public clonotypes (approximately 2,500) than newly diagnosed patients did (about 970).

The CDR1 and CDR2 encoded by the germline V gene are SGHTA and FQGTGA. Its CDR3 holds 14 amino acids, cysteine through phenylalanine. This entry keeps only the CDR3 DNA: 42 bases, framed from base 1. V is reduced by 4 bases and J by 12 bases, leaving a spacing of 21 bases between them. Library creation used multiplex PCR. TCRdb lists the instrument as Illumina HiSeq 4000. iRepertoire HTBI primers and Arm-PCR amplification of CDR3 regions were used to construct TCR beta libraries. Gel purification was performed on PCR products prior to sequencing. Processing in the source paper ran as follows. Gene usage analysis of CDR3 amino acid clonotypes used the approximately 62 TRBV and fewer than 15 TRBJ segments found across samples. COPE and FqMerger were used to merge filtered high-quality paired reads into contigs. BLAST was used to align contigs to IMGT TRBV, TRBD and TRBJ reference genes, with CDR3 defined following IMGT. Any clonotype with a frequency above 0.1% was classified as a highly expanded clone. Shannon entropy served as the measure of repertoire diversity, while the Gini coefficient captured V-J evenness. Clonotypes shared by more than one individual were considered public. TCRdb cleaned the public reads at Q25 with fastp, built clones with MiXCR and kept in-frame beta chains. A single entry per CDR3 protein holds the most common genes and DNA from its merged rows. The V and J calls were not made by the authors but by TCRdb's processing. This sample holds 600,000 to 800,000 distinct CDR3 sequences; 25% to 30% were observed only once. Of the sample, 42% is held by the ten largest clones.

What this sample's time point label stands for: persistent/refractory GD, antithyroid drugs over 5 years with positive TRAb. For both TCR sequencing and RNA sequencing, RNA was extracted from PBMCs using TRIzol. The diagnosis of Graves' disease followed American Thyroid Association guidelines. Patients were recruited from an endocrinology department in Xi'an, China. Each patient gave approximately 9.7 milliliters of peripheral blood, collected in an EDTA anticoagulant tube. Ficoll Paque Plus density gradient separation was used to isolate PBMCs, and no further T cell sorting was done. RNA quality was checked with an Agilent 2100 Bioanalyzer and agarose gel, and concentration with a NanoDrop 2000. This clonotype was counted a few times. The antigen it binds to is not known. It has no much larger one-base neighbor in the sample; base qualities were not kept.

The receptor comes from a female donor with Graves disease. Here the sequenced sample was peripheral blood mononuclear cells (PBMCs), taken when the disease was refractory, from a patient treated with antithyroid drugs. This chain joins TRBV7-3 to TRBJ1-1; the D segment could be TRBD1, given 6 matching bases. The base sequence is TGTGCCAGCAGCTCGCTAGACAGGTCGGCGTCCCCTTTCTTT. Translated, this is CASSSLDRSASPFF.